These T cell receptor beta chains were read from a single sample in a study of T cells in localized non-small cell lung cancer. Repertoires were generated with immunoSEQ multiplex PCR, while TCRdb's copy carries only in-frame clones and drops some. Of 20,000 to 30,000 clones listed, approximately 86% are singletons. Specimen: peripheral blood, collected before any cancer treatment. The receptors here all came from a female donor over 55 with stage I lung adenocarcinoma. The conserved cysteine and the conserved F or W are not part of the CDR3 here. Expanded clones are given a class, and other clones once, few, many or no size at all.

clone size | J gene | V gene | CDR3 protein
. | TRBJ1-5 | TRBV30 | AWSGTGRNQPQH
. | TRBJ1-2 | TRBV19 | ASSIDLLTGAGVGGYT
. | TRBJ2-1 | TRBV19 | ASSIIAALGYNEQF
. | TRBJ2-1 | TRBV21-1 | ASSKFERENPRPYNEQF
. | TRBJ1-1 | TRBV6-6 | ASEGDLTEAF
once | TRBJ1-3 | TRBV28 | ASSFLGVSGNTIY
. | TRBJ2-7 | TRBV29-1 | SVEDPVRLNYEQY
. | TRBJ1-2 | TRBV5-5 | ASSLGAGQGADGYT
. | TRBJ2-7 | TRBV5-5 | ASSLTSGGTYEQY
. | TRBJ1-3 | TRBV18 | ASSEGTASSGNTIY
. | TRBJ1-2 | TRBV11-2 | ASSPAGRGEGYT
. | TRBJ2-5 | TRBV6-6 | ASGLAGEETQY
. | TRBJ2-2 | TRBV11-3 | ASSLVGELF
once | TRBJ2-3 | TRBV11-3 | ASSLDRADTQY
. | TRBJ2-7 | TRBV9 | ASSVGQNYEQY
. | TRBJ2-5 | TRBV11-2 | ASRQTSGQETQY
. | TRBJ1-6 | TRBV28 | ASTPFLQGRPPLH
few | TRBJ2-3 | TRBV7-3 | ASSLGGGAADTQY
. | TRBJ2-2 | TRBV5-6 | ASSFGLAGKMSGELF
once | TRBJ2-6 | TRBV5-1 | ASSLAGHSGANVLT
. | TRBJ2-1 | TRBV4-1 | ASSQDYLGREQF
. | TRBJ2-7 | TRBV5-6 | ASSFGEGRYEQY
. | TRBJ1-6 | TRBV30 | AWRDSGRNSPLH
. | TRBJ1-2 | TRBV19 | ASRNSRSQNYGYT
. | TRBJ2-5 | TRBV7-9 | ASSLAVGGETQY
. | TRBJ1-1 | TRBV30 | AWSVRGDTEAF
. | TRBJ1-1 | TRBV6-1 | ASPKTPLNTEAF
. | TRBJ2-7 | TRBV4-2 | ASSQESLTYEQY
. | TRBJ1-5 | TRBV4-2 | ASSQAGGQGTQPQH